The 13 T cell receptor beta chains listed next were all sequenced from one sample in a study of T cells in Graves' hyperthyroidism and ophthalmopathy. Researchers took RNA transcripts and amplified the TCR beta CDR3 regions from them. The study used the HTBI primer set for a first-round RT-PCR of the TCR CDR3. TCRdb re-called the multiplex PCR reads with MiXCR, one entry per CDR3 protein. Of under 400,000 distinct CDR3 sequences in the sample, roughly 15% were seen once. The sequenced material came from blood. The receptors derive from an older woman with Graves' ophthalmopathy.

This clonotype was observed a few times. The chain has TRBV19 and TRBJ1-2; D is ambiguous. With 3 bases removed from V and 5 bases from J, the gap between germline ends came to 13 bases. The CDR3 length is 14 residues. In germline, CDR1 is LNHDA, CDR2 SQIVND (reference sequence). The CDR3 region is CASSIGSREYGYTF. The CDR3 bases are TGTGCCAGTAGTATTGGGTCAAGGGAATATGGCTACACCTTC.

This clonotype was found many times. In DNA, the CDR3 is TGTGCCAGCAACAACGGGGGCGGACGTGGCTACACCTTC. Its protein is CASNNGGGRGYTF. The chain uses TRBV12-3 or TRBV12-4 and TRBJ1-2; TRBD1 might be the D (6 bases). The length of the CDR3 is 13 residues. The ends were cut back, 7 bases at V and 7 bases at J, with 16 bases in the middle.

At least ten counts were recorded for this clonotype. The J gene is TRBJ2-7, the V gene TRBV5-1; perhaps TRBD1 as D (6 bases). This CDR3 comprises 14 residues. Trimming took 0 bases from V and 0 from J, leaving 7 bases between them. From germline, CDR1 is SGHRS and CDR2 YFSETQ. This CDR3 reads CASSLGTASYEQYF. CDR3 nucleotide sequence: TGCGCCAGCAGCTTGGGGACAGCCTCCTACGAGCAGTACTTC.

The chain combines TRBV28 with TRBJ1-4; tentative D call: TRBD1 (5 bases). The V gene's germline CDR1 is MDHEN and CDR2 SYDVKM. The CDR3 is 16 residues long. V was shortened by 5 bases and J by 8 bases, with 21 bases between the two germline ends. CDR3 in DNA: TGTGCCAGCAGTCCCCGGGGGGGGACCGATAGGGAAAAACTGTTTTTT. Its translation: CASSPRGGTDREKLFF.

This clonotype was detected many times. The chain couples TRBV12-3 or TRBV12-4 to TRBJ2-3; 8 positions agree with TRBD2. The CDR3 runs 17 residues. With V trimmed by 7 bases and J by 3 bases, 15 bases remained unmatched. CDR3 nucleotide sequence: TGTGCCAGCATAAGCTTCTTCGGAGCGGGAGTTACAGATACGCAGTATTTT. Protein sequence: CASISFFGAGVTDTQYF.

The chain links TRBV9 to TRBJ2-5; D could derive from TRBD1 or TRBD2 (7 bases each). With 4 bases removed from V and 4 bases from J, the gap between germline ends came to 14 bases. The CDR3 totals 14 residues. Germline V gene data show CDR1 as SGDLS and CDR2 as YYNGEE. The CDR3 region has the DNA TGTGCCAGCAGCCCGACAGGGAGGGGAGAGACCCAGTACTTC. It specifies CASSPTGRGETQYF.

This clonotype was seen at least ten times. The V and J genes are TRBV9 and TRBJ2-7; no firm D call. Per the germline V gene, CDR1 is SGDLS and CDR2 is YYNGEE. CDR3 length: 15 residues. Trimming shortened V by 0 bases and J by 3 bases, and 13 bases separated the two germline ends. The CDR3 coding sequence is TGTGCCAGCAGCGTAGGAGGAACTACCGACTACGAGCAGTACTTC. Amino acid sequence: CASSVGGTTDYEQYF.

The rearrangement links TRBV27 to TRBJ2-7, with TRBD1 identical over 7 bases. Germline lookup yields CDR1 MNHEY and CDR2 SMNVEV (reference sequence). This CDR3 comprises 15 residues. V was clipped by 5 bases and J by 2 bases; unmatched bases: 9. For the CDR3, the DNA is TGTGCCAGCAGTCACCGACAGGGTGGGACCTACGAGCAGTACTTC. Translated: CASSHRQGGTYEQYF.

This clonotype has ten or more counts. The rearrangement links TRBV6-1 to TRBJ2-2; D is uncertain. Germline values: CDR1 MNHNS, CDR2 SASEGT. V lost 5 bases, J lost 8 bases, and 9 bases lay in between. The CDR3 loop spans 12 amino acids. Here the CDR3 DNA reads TGTGCCAGCAGTCCGAACGGGGGGGAGCTGTTTTTT. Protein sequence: CASSPNGGELFF.

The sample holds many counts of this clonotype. The CDR3, as DNA: TGTGCCAGCAACTCGCCGGGACACTGGCGGGGGGCCACTGAAGCTTTCTTT. Its protein product is CASNSPGHWRGATEAFF. This chain joins TRBV28 and TRBJ1-1, with D possibly being TRBD1 (6 bases). V shed 7 bases and J shed 4 bases, with 25 bases lying between them. Germline V gives CDR1 MDHEN, CDR2 SYDVKM. The CDR3 sequence is 17 residues long.

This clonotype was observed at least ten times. CDR3 nucleotide sequence: TGCAGCTGGATGGGGACTAGTCCCTACGAGCAGTACTTC. It yields the protein CSWMGTSPYEQYF. V and J are TRBV29-1 and TRBJ2-7, with TRBD2 matching over 8 bases. CDR3 size: 13 residues. V lost 8 bases to trimming and J lost 2 bases; unmatched junction nucleotides: 8. CDR1 and CDR2 from the germline V gene are SQVTM and ANQGSEA.

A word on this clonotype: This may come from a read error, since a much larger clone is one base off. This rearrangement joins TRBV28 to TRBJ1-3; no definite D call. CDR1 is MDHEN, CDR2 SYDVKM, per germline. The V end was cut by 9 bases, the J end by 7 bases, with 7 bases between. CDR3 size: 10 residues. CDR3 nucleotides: TGTGCCAGGTTTAGGAACACCATATATTTT. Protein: CARFRNTIYF.

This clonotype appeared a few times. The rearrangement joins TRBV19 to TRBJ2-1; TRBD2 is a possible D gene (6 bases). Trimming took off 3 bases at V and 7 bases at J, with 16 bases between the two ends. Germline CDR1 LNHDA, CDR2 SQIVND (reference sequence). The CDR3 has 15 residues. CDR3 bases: TGTGCCAGTAGTATTTCGGACGGGAGAGGGAATGAGCAGTTCTTC. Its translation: CASSISDGRGNEQFF.